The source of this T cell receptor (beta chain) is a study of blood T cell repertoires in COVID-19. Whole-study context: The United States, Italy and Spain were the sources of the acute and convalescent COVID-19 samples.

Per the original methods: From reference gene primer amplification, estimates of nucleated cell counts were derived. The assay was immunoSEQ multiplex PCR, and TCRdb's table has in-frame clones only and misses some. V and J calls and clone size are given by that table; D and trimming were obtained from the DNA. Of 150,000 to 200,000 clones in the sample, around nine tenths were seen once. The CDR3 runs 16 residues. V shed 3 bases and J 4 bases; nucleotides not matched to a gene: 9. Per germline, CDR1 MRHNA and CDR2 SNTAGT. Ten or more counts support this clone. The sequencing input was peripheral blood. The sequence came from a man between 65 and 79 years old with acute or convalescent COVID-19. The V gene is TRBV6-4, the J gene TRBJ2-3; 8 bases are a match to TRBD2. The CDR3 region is CASSEGIAGNSDTQYF. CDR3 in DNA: TGTGCCAGCAGTGAAGGGATAGCGGGGAATTCAGATACGCAGTATTTT.